This is a list of T cell receptor beta chains from one sample in a study of T cells in Graves' hyperthyroidism and ophthalmopathy. TCRdb fed the multiplex PCR reads into MiXCR, producing one record per CDR3 protein. The repertoire includes about 98,000 distinct CDR3 sequences, roughly 39% of them detected once, and roughly 10% sits in the top ten. The sequenced sample was peripheral blood or thyroid tissue (not recorded which). The receptors shown here come from a woman aged 25 to 39 with Graves' hyperthyroidism. Each CDR3 is given with its conserved first and last residue. A D gene is named only where the DNA matches it firmly. Clone size appears in some rows only: once, few, many, or a class for an expanded clone.

>TRBV20-1|TRBJ2-7|TRBD2|-
CSALRGMEQYF
TGCAGTGCGTTGCGGGGGATGGAGCAGTACTTC
>TRBV28|TRBJ1-5|TRBD1|few
CASSSPRTGPPQPQHF
TGTGCCAGCAGTTCTCCTCGGACAGGGCCCCCTCAGCCCCAGCATTTT
>TRBV10-3|TRBJ2-3|-|many
CAISDGRRTDTQYF
TGTGCCATCAGTGATGGTCGTCGCACAGATACGCAGTATTTT
>TRBV6-1|TRBJ1-1|-|many
CASTNEGGLTEAFF
TGTGCCAGCACCAACGAGGGGGGTTTGACTGAAGCTTTCTTT
>TRBV30|TRBJ1-5|-|many
CAWARGSDQPQHF
TGTGCCTGGGCTCGGGGATCCGATCAGCCCCAGCATTTT
>TRBV6-5|TRBJ2-5|-|many
CASSSKYRTGRKETQYF
TGTGCCAGCAGCTCGAAATACCGGACGGGAAGGAAAGAGACCCAGTACTTC
>TRBV9|TRBJ1-1|-|-
CASSIGETEAFF
TGTGCCAGCAGCATAGGTGAAACTGAAGCTTTCTTT
>TRBV6-1|TRBJ2-7|-|many
CASSEQAPYEQYF
TGTGCCAGCAGTGAACAGGCCCCCTACGAGCAGTACTTC
>TRBV10-3|TRBJ1-1|-|-
CAISSDPKTEAFF
TGTGCCATCAGTTCAGACCCGAAGACTGAAGCTTTCTTT
>TRBV28|TRBJ1-2|-|few
CASSLSPIVRFQDYGYTF
TGTGCCAGCAGTTTGTCGCCCATTGTTAGATTTCAAGACTATGGCTACACCTTC
>TRBV7-8|TRBJ1-2|TRBD1|-
CASSVPGQGGIYTF
TGTGCCAGCAGCGTTCCGGGACAGGGGGGGATCTACACCTTC
>TRBV5-1|TRBJ1-4|-|many
CASSGTRSANEKLFF
TGCGCCAGCAGCGGGACGCGATCGGCTAATGAAAAACTGTTTTTT
>TRBV4-1|TRBJ2-5|-|once
CASAFEEHRETQYF
TGCGCCAGTGCCTTCGAGGAGCACAGGGAGACCCAGTACTTC
>TRBV20-1|TRBJ1-4|-|many
CSARDLREKLFF
TGCAGTGCTAGAGATCTAAGGGAAAAACTGTTTTTT
>TRBV20-1|TRBJ2-5|-|-
CSARSRGGGETQYF
TGCAGTGCTAGGTCAAGGGGGGGCGGCGAGACCCAGTACTTC
>TRBV7-2|TRBJ1-2|-|medium-sized
CASSAPGQRDGDGYTF
TGTGCCAGCAGCGCGCCCGGACAGCGGGATGGTGATGGCTACACCTTC
>TRBV24-1|TRBJ1-4|-|-
CARDGTAFATNEKLFF
TGTGCTAGGGACGGGACGGCCTTTGCAACTAATGAAAAACTGTTTTTT
>TRBV7-9|TRBJ2-7|-|many
CASSLGERTYEQYF
TGTGCCAGCAGCTTAGGAGAGCGAACCTACGAGCAATACTTC
>TRBV7-9|TRBJ2-7|-|-
CASSLAGVYNEQYF
TGTGCCAGCAGCTTAGCGGGAGTCTATAACGAGCAGTACTTC
>TRBV2|TRBJ2-3|-|many
CASSPTGDTQYF
TGTGCCAGCAGTCCTACTGGAGATACGCAGTATTTT
>TRBV6-6|TRBJ2-7|-|many
CASSYIVLGDEQYF
TGTGCCAGCAGTTACATAGTCCTCGGGGACGAGCAGTACTTC
>TRBV7-9|TRBJ2-7|-|many
CASSLGGADEQYF
TGTGCCAGCAGCTTAGGAGGGGCCGACGAGCAGTACTTC
>TRBV19|TRBJ2-7|-|many
CASSSSRGTLSYEQYF
TGTGCCAGTAGTAGTTCGCGCGGGACCCTCTCCTACGAGCAGTACTTC
>TRBV15|TRBJ2-7|-|-
CATSGGTPAEQYF
TGTGCCACCAGCGGCGGGACCCCAGCCGAGCAGTACTTC